What follows are 31 T cell receptor beta chains derived from one specimen sequenced in a study of early T cells in non-severe SARS-CoV-2 infection. TCRdb re-derived calls from the 5' RACE reads in MiXCR, one entry per CDR3 protein. The table records tens of thousands of distinct CDR3 sequences, 10% to 12% of them present only once. Sequenced material: whole blood, taken at baseline. These receptors originate from an adult who was a healthcare worker with PCR-confirmed SARS-CoV-2 infection or an uninfected control (not recorded which).

The rearrangement uses TRBV12-3 or TRBV12-4 and TRBJ2-3; D is unclear. The V and J ends lost 6 bases and 0 bases respectively, with 7 bases between them. This CDR3 has 13 residues. CDR3 sequence reads: CASSSDSTDTQYF. The CDR3 DNA reads as TGTGCCAGCAGCTCTGATAGCACAGATACGCAGTATTTT.

This chain links TRBV10-2 with TRBJ2-2, with D perhaps assigned TRBD1 or TRBD2 (6 bases each). This CDR3 is built from 14 residues. CDR1 WSHSY and CDR2 SAAADI come from the germline V gene. Trimming left V 4 bases short and J 6 bases short, with 12 bases between. DNA for the CDR3: TGCGCCAGCAGTGTACGGGGGCAAGCCGGGGAGCTGTTTTTT. As protein: CASSVRGQAGELFF.

The chain recombines TRBV7-9 with TRBJ2-1; 8 nucleotides match TRBD1. CDR3 length: 16 amino acids. Trimming cost V 4 bases and J 5 bases; bases outside gene matches: 10. The germline V gene encodes CDR1 SEHNR and CDR2 FQNEAQ (reference sequence). The DNA of the CDR3 is TGTGCCAGCAGCTCCACCTGGACAGGGTATGACAATGAGCAGTTCTTC. It is translated as CASSSTWTGYDNEQFF. The variable domain in full, with the rest retrieved from reference TRBV7-9 and TRBJ2-1, is DTGVSQNPRHKITKRGQNVTFRCDPISEHNRLYWYRQTLGQGPEFLTYFQNEAQLEKSRLLSDRFSAERPKGSFSTLEIQRTEQGDSAMYLCASSSTWTGYDNEQFFGPGTRLTVL.

This clonotype was detected many times. The chain has TRBV3-1 and TRBJ2-3; no firm D call. The CDR3 totals 17 residues. Trimming removed 0 bases at V and 6 bases at J, with 19 bases between. Germline V gives CDR1 LGHDT, CDR2 YNNKEL (reference sequence). CDR3 residues: CASSQDYKPSSPDTQYF. DNA for the CDR3: TGTGCCAGCAGCCAAGATTACAAGCCAAGTAGCCCGGATACGCAGTATTTT.

This clonotype appeared a few times. DNA for the CDR3: TGTGCCAGCAACCCGGGAGGGGCCAACACTGAAGCTTTCTTT. Translation gives CASNPGGANTEAFF. The chain has TRBV12-3 or TRBV12-4 and TRBJ1-1, with D tentatively TRBD1 (5 bases). This CDR3 is 14 amino acids long. V lost 7 bases and J lost 2, with 14 bases in between.

The genes are TRBV7-8 and TRBJ2-5; 10 bases map to TRBD2. The V and J ends lost 4 bases and 5 bases, in that order; junction bases with no gene match: 7. There are 15 residues in the CDR3. Per the germline V gene, CDR1 is SGHVS and CDR2 is FQNEAQ. The CDR3 DNA sequence: TGTGCCAGCAGCTCCCAGCGGGGGGGCCGCGAGACCCAGTACTTC. As protein: CASSSQRGGRETQYF.

The chain links TRBV20-1 to TRBJ1-2; D is uncertain. Between the trimmed V and J ends, which lost 3 bases and 6 bases, there was a span of 8 bases. Germline-derived CDR1 and CDR2 are DFQATT and SNEGSKA (reference sequence). The CDR3 consists of 11 residues. The DNA of the CDR3 is TGCAGTGCTAGGGGAATAAATGGCTACACCTTC. Protein sequence: CSARGINGYTF.

The V call is TRBV28, the J call TRBJ2-7; tentative D call: TRBD1 (8 bases). The CDR3 has 13 amino acids. V was pared by 6 bases and J by 2 bases, with 11 bases between. The germline CDR1 and CDR2 sequences are MDHEN and SYDVKM. In nucleotides, the CDR3 is TGTGCCAGCAGAACAGGGGGGGCCTACGAGCAGTACTTC. It codes for CASRTGGAYEQYF.

A note on this clonotype: A read error may be the cause here, since a much bigger clone is one base away. J is TRBJ1-5 and V is TRBV10-2, with D perhaps TRBD1 (5 bases). The CDR3 length is 14 residues. The V gene's germline CDR1 is WSHSY and CDR2 SAAADI. DNA for the CDR3: TGCACCAGCAGTGAAAGACAGCTTAATCAGCCCCAGCATTTT. Translated, it gives CTSSERQLNQPQHF.

Ten or more counts support this clonotype. The genes are TRBV7-9 and TRBJ2-7; 7 nucleotides align to TRBD2. The germline V gene encodes CDR1 SEHNR and CDR2 FQNEAQ (reference sequence). The V segment lost 3 bases and the J segment 3 bases; nucleotides outside the gene matches: 2. CDR3 length equals 13 residues. CDR3 DNA: TGTGCCAGCAGCTTCGGGGGGAACTACGAGCAGTACTTC. Translated, it gives CASSFGGNYEQYF.

The rearrangement links TRBV5-1 to TRBJ2-7, with 7 bases aligning to TRBD1. With 3 bases clipped from V and 2 bases from J, the junction kept 5 bases outside the gene matches. The CDR3 covers 14 residues. Germline values: CDR1 SGHRS, CDR2 YFSETQ. The CDR3 reads CASSSTGSTYEQYF. Written as DNA, the CDR3 is TGCGCCAGCAGCTCGACAGGGTCCACCTACGAGCAGTACTTC.

This clonotype has ten or more counts. The V call is TRBV29-1, the J call TRBJ2-7; D may be TRBD2 (5 bases). V was shortened by 6 bases and J by 7 bases, with 13 bases between the two germline ends. Germline V gives CDR1 SQVTM, CDR2 ANQGSEA. The length of the CDR3 is 11 residues. DNA for the CDR3: TGCAGCGTGCGGGCCCCAATAGAGCAGTACTTC. Translated, it gives CSVRAPIEQYF.

This clonotype has only a few counts. The V and J genes are TRBV19 and TRBJ1-4; D perhaps matches TRBD1 (5 bases). This CDR3 is 15 amino acids long. V lost 3 bases, J lost 5 bases, and 13 bases lay in between. Looked up from germline, CDR1 is LNHDA and CDR2 is SQIVND (reference sequence). The CDR3 reads CASSIPTVVNEKLFF. Here the CDR3 DNA reads TGTGCCAGTAGTATCCCGACAGTCGTCAATGAAAAACTGTTTTTT.

This clonotype occurred a few times. The chain carries TRBV18 and TRBJ2-5, with TRBD1 identical over 8 bases. Germline trimming cut 2 bases from V and 3 bases from J; bases unmatched to any gene: 5. The CDR3 contains 15 residues. Germline V lookup: CDR1 KGHSH, CDR2 LQKENI. This chain's CDR3 is CASSPRQTGEETQYF. DNA for the CDR3: TGTGCCAGCTCACCAAGGCAGACAGGGGAAGAGACCCAGTACTTC.

This clonotype was seen repeatedly, ten times or more. The chain carries TRBV20-1 and TRBJ2-1; 10 nucleotides line up with TRBD2. The CDR3 sequence is 19 residues long. The trim removed 4 bases at V and 0 bases at J, leaving 15 bases unmatched. Germline CDR1 is DFQATT and CDR2 is SNEGSKA (reference sequence). CDR3 sequence reads: CSAIGDSGGSSYSYNEQFF. In DNA form, the CDR3 reads TGCAGTGCTATTGGGGATAGCGGGGGGTCTTCATACTCCTACAATGAGCAGTTCTTC.

This clonotype showed up just a few times. The rearrangement links TRBV7-3 to TRBJ1-1; perhaps TRBD1 as D (6 bases). Germline CDR1 is SGHTA and CDR2 is FQGTGA. The ends were cut back, 1 base at V and 2 bases at J, with 11 bases in the middle. CDR3 length equals 15 residues. The CDR3 spells CASSLIGTPNTEAFF. CDR3 nucleotides: TGTGCCAGCAGCTTAATCGGGACACCTAACACTGAAGCTTTCTTT.

The CDR3 protein is CASSGTGQTEAFF. Written as DNA, the CDR3 is TGTGCCAGCAGTGGTACAGGACAAACTGAAGCTTTCTTT. V gene TRBV2 combines with J gene TRBJ1-1; D may be TRBD1 (5 bases). Per germline, CDR1 SNHLY and CDR2 FYNNEI. V was trimmed by 4 bases and J by 5 bases, leaving 11 bases between them. The CDR3 runs to 13 residues.

V usage is TRBV20-1 and J usage is TRBJ2-3, with D hard to call. The CDR3 contains 14 residues. Germline-derived CDR1 and CDR2 are DFQATT and SNEGSKA (reference sequence). Between the trimmed V and J ends, which lost 3 bases and 2 bases, there was a span of 12 bases. The CDR3 nucleotides read TGCAGTGCTAGTATCCTAGGATACACAGATACGCAGTATTTT. This encodes CSASILGYTDTQYF.

By its share, this clonotype is medium-sized (0.01 to 0.1%). This rearrangement joins TRBV7-8 to TRBJ2-3; D gene unclear. The V end lost 0 bases, the J end lost 4 bases, and 8 bases lay between the germline ends. The CDR3 totals 14 residues. CDR1 and CDR2 from the germline V gene are SGHVS and FQNEAQ. In nucleotides, the CDR3 is TGTGCCAGCAGCTTAGCGTCCCCTTCAGATACGCAGTATTTT. Translating gives CASSLASPSDTQYF.

This clonotype appeared many times. The chain combines TRBV2 with TRBJ2-3; the D gene is possibly TRBD2 (5 bases). Germline V CDR1 and CDR2: SNHLY, FYNNEI. V dropped 6 bases and J dropped 5 bases, with 18 bases sitting between them. The CDR3 sequence is 15 residues long. The CDR3 DNA reads TGTGCCAGCAGAGACGGCGGGTTTTATTTAGATACGCAGTATTTT. It codes for CASRDGGFYLDTQYF.

The chain combines TRBV27 with TRBJ2-2; perhaps TRBD2 as D (5 bases). The V gene lost 7 bases and the J gene lost 3 bases, with 15 bases spanning the gap. The CDR3 covers 15 residues. Germline loops: CDR1 MNHEY, CDR2 SMNVEV (reference sequence). The CDR3 DNA reads as TGTGCCAGCACCCTCGGGATTCTTGACACCGGGGAGCTGTTTTTT. Protein product: CASTLGILDTGELFF.

This clonotype occurred many times. The rearrangement uses TRBV12-3 or TRBV12-4 and TRBJ1-1; D not certain. Trimming left V 7 bases short and J 1 base short, with 10 bases between. The CDR3 consists of 13 residues. The CDR3 DNA reads TGTGCCAGCACCCGAGAGGAGAACACTGAAGCTTTCTTT. Its translation: CASTREENTEAFF.

V is TRBV7-9 and J is TRBJ2-7, with D unclear. This CDR3 comprises 11 residues. V was trimmed by 1 base and J by 6 bases, leaving 4 bases between them. Germline CDR1 and CDR2: SEHNR and FQNEAQ (reference sequence). This CDR3 reads CASSLVTEQYF. DNA of the CDR3: TGTGCCAGCAGCTTAGTGACCGAGCAGTACTTC.

This clonotype has only a few counts. The gene calls are TRBV6-5 and TRBJ1-2; 7 nucleotides align to TRBD1. V shed 5 bases and J 6 bases; nucleotides not matched to a gene: 15. CDR3 length: 16 amino acids. Germline CDR1 reads MNHEY; CDR2 reads SVGAGI. The CDR3 sequence is CASSRTPGQLTDGYTF. Here the CDR3 DNA reads TGTGCCAGCAGTCGTACTCCGGGACAGCTAACCGATGGCTACACCTTC.

The CDR3 here is CASSREVAGGRIPYEQYF. CDR3 in DNA: TGTGCCAGCAGTAGGGAGGTAGCGGGGGGTCGAATCCCCTACGAGCAGTACTTC. This rearrangement joins TRBV6-5 to TRBJ2-7; 10 nucleotides line up with TRBD2. This CDR3 contains 18 residues. CDR1 and CDR2 (germline): MNHEY, SVGAGI. V lost 5 bases, J lost 2 bases, and 15 bases stayed unmatched.

This clonotype was counted only a few times. This chain links TRBV12-5 with TRBJ1-2, with D possibly being TRBD1 (5 bases). Trimming took 3 bases from V and 3 from J, leaving 17 bases between them. In germline, CDR1 is LGHNT, CDR2 FRNRAP. This CDR3 is built from 16 residues. CDR3: CASGLGASYRDYGYTF. Written as DNA, the CDR3 is TGTGCTAGTGGTTTAGGGGCGTCATATCGGGACTATGGCTACACCTTC.

V and J are TRBV5-5 and TRBJ1-2, with D perhaps matching TRBD1 (6 bases). Germline loops: CDR1 SGHKS, CDR2 YYEKEE (reference sequence). Trimming left V 6 bases short and J 7 bases short, with 19 bases between. The CDR3 is 14 amino acids. Written as DNA, the CDR3 is TGTGCCAGCACCCTGGAGGGGGGAACCACTGGCTACACCTTC. It translates to CASTLEGGTTGYTF.

The chain combines TRBV6-5 with TRBJ2-3; 7 bases align to TRBD1. Germline values: CDR1 MNHEY, CDR2 SVGAGI. This CDR3 is 15 amino acids long. V lost 7 bases to trimming and J lost 0 bases; unmatched junction nucleotides: 7. The CDR3 nucleotides are TGTGCCAGCAAAAAACAGGGGCCAAGCACAGATACGCAGTATTTT. Translated: CASKKQGPSTDTQYF.

This chain uses TRBV5-1 with TRBJ2-7; tentative D call: TRBD2 (5 bases). The CDR3 is 13 residues long. Per the germline V gene, CDR1 is SGHRS and CDR2 is YFSETQ. V lost 0 bases and J 6 bases, leaving 10 bases between the germline ends. This CDR3 is CASSLAGVPEQYF. CDR3 DNA: TGCGCCAGCAGCTTGGCCGGGGTTCCCGAGCAGTACTTC.

The rearrangement uses TRBV7-8 and TRBJ2-2; 7 positions agree with TRBD1. The germline V gene has CDR1 SGHVS and CDR2 FQNEAQ. V shed 6 bases and J 3 bases; nucleotides not matched to a gene: 4. The length of the CDR3 is 14 residues. Written as DNA, the CDR3 is TGTGCCAGCAGGACGGACAGGCACACCGGGGAGCTGTTTTTT. Encoded protein: CASRTDRHTGELFF. The full variable domain, completed using reference TRBV7-8 and TRBJ2-2, is GAGVSQSPRYKVAKRGQDVALRCDPISGHVSLFWYQQALGQGPEFLTYFQNEAQLDKSGLPSDRFFAERPEGSVSTLKIQRTQQEDSAVYLCASRTDRHTGELFFGEGSRLTVL.

V gene TRBV15 combines with J gene TRBJ1-1; D unclear. V was pared by 1 base and J by 1 base, with 4 bases between. The CDR3 is made up of 13 amino acids. Germline values: CDR1 LNHNV, CDR2 YYDKDF (reference sequence). The CDR3 coding sequence is TGTGCCACCAGCAGAGTCACGAACACTGAAGCTTTCTTT. It translates to CATSRVTNTEAFF. Supplemented by reference TRBV15 and TRBJ1-1, the full variable domain reads DAMVIQNPRYQVTQFGKPVTLSCSQTLNHNVMYWYQQKSSQAPKLLFHYYDKDFNNEADTPDNFQSRRPNTSFCFLDIRSPGLGDTAMYLCATSRVTNTEAFFGQGTRLTVV.